The clone carrying this TCR beta chain was detected many times. Its antigen is still unknown. The data stem from a study of T cell repertoires in cytomegalovirus infection. As for the study in general: CMV infection together with matching HLA type was indicated by public TCR beta signatures. The study's findings and limits: Clonotypes of TCR beta that were HLA-C-restricted and CMV-specific dominated the ex vivo response. The cumulative frequency of public TCR beta families identified carriers of CMV plus the relevant HLA.

Germline assignment: CDR1 SGHTA and CDR2 FQGNSA. V lost 3 bases, J lost 4 bases, and 4 bases stayed unmatched. The CDR3 sequence is 15 residues long. TCRdb reanalysed the reads using MiXCR and keeps one entry per CDR3 protein. The sample has under 350,000 distinct CDR3 sequences, 9% to 9.5% seen once. This TCR was recovered from a human donor in good health (CMV status not recorded). Some clones in this sample may be carry-over from other donors' samples. What was sequenced was PBMCs. V is TRBV7-2 and J is TRBJ1-5; the match to TRBD1 covers 9 bases. The CDR3 loop is CASSFDRGKNQPQHF. CDR3 nucleotides: TGTGCCAGCAGCTTCGACAGGGGGAAGAATCAGCCCCAGCATTTT.